The clone carrying this T cell receptor (beta chain) was counted a few times. Its antigen remains unidentified. This record comes from a study of blood T cells in healthy people across ages. Overall study results and limits: Age brought a roughly linear fall in TCR beta diversity measured per million T cells. Investigators treated diversity estimates from one million T cells as underestimates. Changes seen in expanded clonotypes were possibly confounded by donor CMV status left unknown.

The use of a sample-barcoded 5' primer and a J-beta primer mix characterized a second PCR of roughly 7 to 11 cycles. Each CDR3 protein is one row after TCRdb ran MiXCR on the 5' RACE reads. The sample yields roughly 2 million distinct CDR3 sequences, around 48% seen once. CDR3 size: 15 residues. Trimming took 4 bases from V and 4 from J; bases not matched to a gene: 6. The germline gives CDR1 SGHRS, CDR2 YFSETQ. The chain couples TRBV5-1 to TRBJ2-7; 12 nucleotides line up with TRBD1. This clonotype originated in a woman in her thirties or forties in good health. Sample: blood. This CDR3 is CASSLRDRGQYEQYF. CDR3 coding DNA: TGCGCCAGCAGCCTACGGGACAGGGGGCAATACGAGCAGTACTTC.